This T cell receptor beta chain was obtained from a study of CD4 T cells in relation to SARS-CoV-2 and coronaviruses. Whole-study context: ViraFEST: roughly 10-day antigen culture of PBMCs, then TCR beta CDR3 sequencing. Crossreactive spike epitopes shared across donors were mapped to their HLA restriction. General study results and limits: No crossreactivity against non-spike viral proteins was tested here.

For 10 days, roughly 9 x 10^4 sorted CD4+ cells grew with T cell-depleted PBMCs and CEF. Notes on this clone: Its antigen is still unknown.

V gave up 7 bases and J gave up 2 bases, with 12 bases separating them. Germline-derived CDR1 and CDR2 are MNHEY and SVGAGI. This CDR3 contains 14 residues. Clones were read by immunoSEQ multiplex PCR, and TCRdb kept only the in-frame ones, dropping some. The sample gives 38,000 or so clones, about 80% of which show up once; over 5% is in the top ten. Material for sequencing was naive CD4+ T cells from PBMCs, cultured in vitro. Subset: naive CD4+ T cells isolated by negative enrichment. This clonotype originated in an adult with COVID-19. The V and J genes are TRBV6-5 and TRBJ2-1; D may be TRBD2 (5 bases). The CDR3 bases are TGTGCCAGCACACTAGGTTCCCCCTACAATGAGCAGTTCTTC. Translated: CASTLGSPYNEQFF.